This T cell receptor beta chain was found in a study of cytomegalovirus exposure and HLA in healthy donors. The CDR3 contains 13 residues. V lost 2 bases to trimming and J lost 1 base, with 5 bases between them. Germline CDR1 and CDR2: SGHTA and FQGNSA. General study points: Cytomegalovirus-associated status was assigned to 150 to 200 TCR beta chains. The majority of TCR sequences were rare, yet some public TCRs appeared in many donors.

For this clone: Its matching antigen is unknown.

With 60 Vbeta and 13 Jbeta primers, the PCR was carried out. In the source study's methods: Counted up in a later analysis, unique TCR beta chains came to about 80 million, with around 10 million shared. TCRdb keeps only in-frame clones here, not all; method: immunoSEQ multiplex PCR. V and J calls and clone size come straight from that table; D and trimming were deduced from the DNA. The sample yields some 200,000 clones, roughly 77% seen once. The genes are TRBV7-2 and TRBJ1-1; D unclear. This receptor was obtained from a male donor in good health and CMV-seropositive. Sequencing was done on a sample of PBMCs. The CDR3 loop is CASSLIWNTEAFF. The CDR3 DNA reads TGTGCCAGCAGCTTAATCTGGAACACTGAAGCTTTCTTT.